Each of the 24 T cell receptor beta chains below was sequenced from the same sample in a study of T cells in localized non-small cell lung cancer. Method: immunoSEQ multiplex PCR; TCRdb's copy keeps in-frame clones and lacks some. The sample includes around 35,000 clones, roughly 93% of them seen just once. The sample consisted of peripheral blood, taken before any cancer treatment. These TCRs come from a female donor over 55 with stage I lung adenocarcinoma.

V is TRBV7-8 and J is TRBJ2-7; 7 bases are a match to TRBD1. The CDR3 totals 15 residues. CDR1 SGHVS and CDR2 FQNEAQ come from the germline V gene. Losses at the gene ends were 1 base for V and 1 base for J; bases not matched to a gene: 4. CDR3 nucleotides: TGTGCCAGCAGCTTAGAGGGGGCGCGTTCCTACGAGCAGTACTTC. It is translated as CASSLEGARSYEQYF.

The chain is built from TRBV6-1 and TRBJ1-4, with a tentative D call TRBD1 (5 bases). Germline V gives CDR1 MNHNS, CDR2 SASEGT. Trimming cost V 4 bases and J 0 bases, with 15 bases left between them. The CDR3 spans 17 residues. DNA for the CDR3: TGTGCCAGCAGTGCCGGGACTCACAGTGCAACTAATGAAAAACTGTTTTTT. Amino acid sequence: CASSAGTHSATNEKLFF.

This clone was seen a handful of times. This chain joins TRBV4-1 and TRBJ2-7; possible D gene TRBD2, 6 bases. Looked up from germline, CDR1 is MGHRA and CDR2 is YSYEKL. CDR3 length: 10 residues. V dropped 11 bases and J dropped 4 bases, with 9 bases sitting between them. The CDR3 loop is CASGEYEQYF. The CDR3 DNA reads as TGCGCCTCGGGGGAATACGAGCAGTACTTC.

This chain links TRBV21-1 with TRBJ2-7; TRBD1 is the table's D call and was not checked against the DNA. TRBV21-1 is listed as a pseudogene. CDR3 length: 16 residues. The CDR3 sequence: CATHRLGAGRPYEQYV. CDR3 DNA: TGTGCCACCCATCGCTTAGGGGCAGGGCGCCCCTACGAGCAGTACGTC.

This chain joins TRBV7-2 and TRBJ1-1; no clear D gene. Between the trimmed V and J ends, which lost 3 bases and 2 bases, there was a span of 7 bases. The CDR3 covers 13 residues. The germline V gene has CDR1 SGHTA and CDR2 FQGNSA. The CDR3 coding sequence is TGTGCCAGCAGCTTGCCGGTTAACACTGAAGCTTTCTTT. Residues: CASSLPVNTEAFF. Drawing the rest from reference TRBV7-2 and TRBJ1-1, the complete variable domain is GAGVSQSPSNKVTEKGKDVELRCDPISGHTALYWYRQSLGQGLEFLIYFQGNSAPDKSGLPSDRFSAERTGGSVSTLTIQRTQQEDSAVYLCASSLPVNTEAFFGQGTRLTVV.

The chain employs TRBV19 and TRBJ2-3; D gene uncertain. The CDR3 is made up of 14 amino acids. Germline CDR1 is LNHDA and CDR2 is SQIVND (reference sequence). V was shortened by 10 bases and J by 3 bases, with 17 bases between the two germline ends. Written as DNA, the CDR3 is TGTGCCACCAAGGGTTGGGCCGGAACAGATACGCAGTATTTT. Translated: CATKGWAGTDTQYF.

V and J are TRBV28 and TRBJ2-4; 7 nucleotides match TRBD2. The length of the CDR3 is 16 residues. Per germline, CDR1 MDHEN and CDR2 SYDVKM. V shed 5 bases, J shed 0 bases, and the junction held 7 bases outside the gene matches. CDR3 nucleotides: TGTGCCAGCAGTCGGGGGGACTCTGGAGCCAAAAACATTCAGTACTTC. It translates to CASSRGDSGAKNIQYF.

The V and J genes are TRBV6-6 and TRBJ2-7; 7 nucleotides align to TRBD1. The CDR3 has 13 amino acids. Trimming at V came to 6 bases and at J to 3 bases, leaving 5 bases not matched to a gene. Germline CDR1 is MNHNY and CDR2 is SVGAGI (reference sequence). The DNA for the CDR3 is TGTGCCAGCAGCCAAACAGGGGTCTACGAGCAGTACGTC. It codes for CASSQTGVYEQYV.

The rearrangement joins TRBV5-1 to TRBJ2-2; 7 bases are a match to TRBD1. With V trimmed by 7 bases and J by 0 bases, 9 bases remained unmatched. The CDR3 is 16 residues long. Germline V CDR1 and CDR2: SGHRS, YFSETQ. DNA for the CDR3: TGCGCCAGCGGAATTCGGACAGGTTCGAACACCGGGGAGCTGTTTTTT. Translated: CASGIRTGSNTGELFF.

The chain employs TRBV7-8 and TRBJ2-1, with TRBD2 matching 7 bases. The CDR3 loop spans 16 amino acids. The J segment lost 9 bases and the V segment lost 6 bases, leaving 17 bases of the junction unmatched. Germline V CDR1 and CDR2: SGHVS, FQNEAQ. CDR3 in DNA: TGTGCCAGCAGTCCTCTTCCTAGCGGTCCGAGGGTTGAGCAGTTCTTC. Protein product: CASSPLPSGPRVEQFF.

For the CDR3, the DNA is TGTGCCAGCAGCTTAAGAGGCACTACGAACACTGAAGCTTTCTTT. Residues: CASSLRGTTNTEAFF. The chain combines TRBV7-2 with TRBJ1-1; no firm D call. This CDR3 comprises 15 residues. Germline V lookup: CDR1 SGHTA, CDR2 FQGNSA. V lost 2 bases, J lost 1 base, and 11 bases lay in between. Variable domain in full (rest from reference TRBV7-2 and TRBJ1-1): GAGVSQSPSNKVTEKGKDVELRCDPISGHTALYWYRQSLGQGLEFLIYFQGNSAPDKSGLPSDRFSAERTGGSVSTLTIQRTQQEDSAVYLCASSLRGTTNTEAFFGQGTRLTVV.

The CDR3 coding sequence is TGTGCCAGCAGCCCTCGGCAGGGGGACGATGGCTACACCTTC. It yields the protein CASSPRQGDDGYTF. This chain links TRBV4-2 with TRBJ1-2; 7 nucleotides agree with TRBD1. Germline values: CDR1 LGHNA, CDR2 YNFKEQ. The length of the CDR3 is 14 residues. The V and J ends lost 4 bases and 6 bases, in that order; junction bases with no gene match: 8.

This clone was detected only once. The chain uses TRBV7-3 and TRBJ2-2, with a tentative D call TRBD2 (6 bases). Trimming left V 0 bases short and J 6 bases short, with 11 bases between. Looked up from germline, CDR1 is SGHTA and CDR2 is FQGTGA. The CDR3 consists of 15 residues. The CDR3 is CASSLTGGLAGELFF. CDR3 in DNA: TGTGCCAGCAGCTTAACCGGGGGACTGGCCGGGGAGCTGTTTTTT.

V is TRBV30 and J is TRBJ1-1, with D possibly matching TRBD1 (5 bases). There are 14 residues in the CDR3. V was clipped by 3 bases and J by 0 bases, with 11 bases between them. Germline CDR1 GTSNPN, CDR2 SVGIG (reference sequence). The CDR3 DNA reads TGTGCCTGGAGGAGGGGCAGGGTGAACACTGAAGCTTTCTTT. Translated: CAWRRGRVNTEAFF.

The chain recombines TRBV25-1 with TRBJ2-7; no definite D call. Trimming cost V 3 bases and J 4 bases, with 1 base left between them. The CDR3 is 10 amino acids. Per germline, CDR1 MGHDK and CDR2 SYGVNS. The CDR3 coding sequence is TGTGCCAGCAGTGAGTACGAGCAGTACTTC. This translates into CASSEYEQYF.

This chain joins TRBV7-2 and TRBJ1-1, with a weak D call TRBD1 (5 bases). V dropped 4 bases and J dropped 0 bases, with 12 bases sitting between them. The CDR3 length is 15 residues. The germline V gene encodes CDR1 SGHTA and CDR2 FQGNSA. The CDR3 protein is CASSYRGRVNTEAFF. The CDR3 DNA sequence: TGTGCCAGCAGCTATCGGGGCCGAGTGAACACTGAAGCTTTCTTT.

The chain uses TRBV28 and TRBJ2-2; 8 nucleotides align to TRBD1. V gave up 7 bases and J gave up 6 bases; unmatched junction bases: 4. Germline lookup yields CDR1 MDHEN and CDR2 SYDVKM. The CDR3 sequence is 13 residues long. DNA for the CDR3: TGTGCCAGCAAGAAACAGGGGGCCGGGGAGCTGTTTTTT. It codes for CASKKQGAGELFF.

In its sample, this clone is medium-sized. The chain couples TRBV6-4 to TRBJ2-1; 7 bases line up with TRBD1. CDR1 is MRHNA, CDR2 SNTAGT, per germline. CDR3 length equals 13 residues. The V segment lost 5 bases and the J segment 5 bases; nucleotides outside the gene matches: 3. For the CDR3, the DNA is TGTGCCAGCAGTCCGACAGGGAACAATGAGCAGTTCTTC. It encodes CASSPTGNNEQFF.

The sample holds one count of this clone. The chain uses TRBV27 and TRBJ1-4; D is unresolved. In germline, CDR1 is MNHEY, CDR2 SMNVEV (reference sequence). V lost 2 bases and J 3 bases, leaving 7 bases between the germline ends. CDR3 length equals 14 residues. DNA of the CDR3: TGTGCCAGCAGTTTACACGGGCCTAATGAAAAACTGTTTTTT. Translating gives CASSLHGPNEKLFF.

The chain combines TRBV19 with TRBJ2-3, with D perhaps TRBD2 (6 bases). CDR3 length: 12 amino acids. Germline V gene sequence: CDR1 LNHDA, CDR2 SQIVND (reference sequence). Trimming removed 8 bases from V and 6 bases from J, with 12 bases in between. The CDR3: CASAGTLDTQYF. The CDR3 bases are TGTGCCAGTGCCGGGACTCTGGATACGCAGTATTTT.

This rearrangement joins TRBV2 to TRBJ1-2, with D possibly matching TRBD1 (6 bases). The CDR3 totals 12 residues. Germline V gene sequence: CDR1 SNHLY, CDR2 FYNNEI. V shed 4 bases and J shed 4 bases, with 7 bases lying between them. Written as DNA, the CDR3 is TGTGCCAGCAGTGGGGACATCTATGGCTACACCTTC. Amino acid sequence: CASSGDIYGYTF.

This chain links TRBV2 with TRBJ1-5; D remains ambiguous. CDR1 is SNHLY, CDR2 FYNNEI, per germline. With 5 bases removed from V and 0 bases from J, the gap between germline ends came to 8 bases. This CDR3 spans 14 amino acids. CDR3 loop: CASSTEYSNQPQHF. DNA for the CDR3: TGTGCCAGCAGTACAGAATATAGCAATCAGCCCCAGCATTTT.

DNA of the CDR3: TGTGCCAGCAGCTTAAACTCTGGAAACACCATATATTTT. It encodes CASSLNSGNTIYF. The chain combines TRBV7-6 with TRBJ1-3; the D is unclear. The CDR3 is 13 residues long. Germline CDR1 and CDR2: SGHVS and FNYEAQ. The V and J ends lost 2 bases and 0 bases respectively, with 2 bases between them.

The CDR3 region has the DNA TGTGCCAGCAGCACCTTAGATTATGGCTACACCTTC. This translates into CASSTLDYGYTF. The gene calls are TRBV6-6 and TRBJ1-2, with D hard to call. The V and J ends lost 6 bases and 5 bases respectively, with 10 bases between them. This CDR3 has 12 amino acids. In germline, CDR1 is MNHNY, CDR2 SVGAGI (reference sequence).